A single sample is the source of the 32 T cell receptor beta chains below, sequenced in a study of blood T cell repertoires in COVID-19. Only in-frame clones appear in the TCRdb table, and some are missing; sequencing was by immunoSEQ multiplex PCR. The sample lists under 250,000 clones; roughly four fifths were seen once. The material sequenced was peripheral blood. The receptor source for this set is a woman aged 65 to 85 with acute or convalescent COVID-19.

In its sample, this clone was seen once. The CDR3 sequence is CATRALPNTEAFF. In nucleotides, the CDR3 is TGTGCCACCAGGGCCTTACCGAACACTGAAGCTTTCTTT. The chain joins TRBV24-1 to TRBJ1-1; D is ambiguous. With 7 bases removed from V and 1 base from J, the gap between germline ends came to 9 bases. This CDR3 region has 13 residues. CDR1 and CDR2 (germline): KGHDR, SFDVKD.

The chain employs TRBV19 and TRBJ1-2, with D hard to call. There are 13 residues in the CDR3. Trimming took 5 bases from V and 6 from J, leaving 13 bases between them. Germline CDR1 and CDR2: LNHDA and SQIVND (reference sequence). CDR3 sequence: CASSYFSPDGYTF. The CDR3 DNA follows: TGTGCCAGTAGTTATTTTTCCCCGGATGGCTACACCTTC. Using reference TRBV19 and TRBJ1-2 for the parts outside the CDR3, the full variable domain is DGGITQSPKYLFRKEGQNVTLSCEQNLNHDAMYWYRQDPGQGLRLIYYSQIVNDFQKGDIAEGYSVSREKKESFPLTVTSAQKNPTAFYLCASSYFSPDGYTFGSGTRLTVV.

As concerns this clone: The limits of the CDR3 on the DNA are not certain, so only TCRdb's listed CDR3 is given. The chain couples TRBV29-1 to TRBJ1-2; the D segment call TRBD1 is taken from the table without a DNA check. The CDR3 length is 12 residues, termini included. CDR1 and CDR2 (germline): SQVTM, ANQGSEA. The CDR3 region is CSVFWQVDGYTF.

CDR3 in amino acids: CATAGGSHEKLFF. Written as DNA, the CDR3 is TGTGCCACCGCCGGAGGGAGTCATGAAAAACTGTTTTTT. This chain links TRBV6-5 with TRBJ1-4; D uncertain. Germline V gene data show CDR1 as MNHEY and CDR2 as SVGAGI. The CDR3 is made up of 13 amino acids. V lost 10 bases and J 6 bases, leaving 15 bases between the germline ends.

This chain uses TRBV5-1 with TRBJ2-1; TRBD1 aligns across 8 bases. Losses at the gene ends were 0 bases for V and 7 bases for J; bases not matched to a gene: 3. The CDR3 runs to 14 residues. Germline loops: CDR1 SGHRS, CDR2 YFSETQ. The CDR3 protein is CASSLGQGRNEQFF. The DNA of the CDR3 is TGCGCCAGCAGCTTGGGACAGGGGAGGAATGAGCAGTTCTTC.

V gene TRBV28 combines with J gene TRBJ1-1; D remains ambiguous. V was shortened by 5 bases and J by 3 bases, with 7 bases between the two germline ends. CDR1 and CDR2 (germline): MDHEN, SYDVKM. This CDR3 spans 12 amino acids. The CDR3 is CASSPRYTEAFF. The CDR3 bases are TGTGCCAGCAGTCCTCGGTACACTGAAGCTTTCTTT.

This clone was detected only once. V usage is TRBV30 and J usage is TRBJ1-2, with 7 positions matching TRBD1. The CDR3 is 14 residues long. Germline lookup yields CDR1 GTSNPN and CDR2 SVGIG (reference sequence). After removal of 3 bases from V and 3 bases from J, the junction contained 7 bases not matched to a gene. The CDR3 loop reads CAWSRQGSHYGYTF. Written as DNA, the CDR3 is TGTGCCTGGAGCCGACAGGGATCCCACTATGGCTACACCTTC.

The chain couples TRBV20-1 to TRBJ2-1; 11 bases are shared with TRBD2. The V and J ends lost 6 bases and 1 base, in that order; junction bases with no gene match: 14. Germline CDR1 is DFQATT and CDR2 is SNEGSKA (reference sequence). This CDR3 spans 18 amino acids. This chain's CDR3 is CSASTTSGGHLSYNEQFF. In DNA, the CDR3 is TGCAGTGCCAGTACAACTAGCGGGGGCCATCTTTCCTACAATGAGCAGTTCTTC.

The CDR3 loop reads CASSESRPGTGLGTQYF. Here the CDR3 DNA reads TGTGCCAGCAGTGAATCGAGGCCCGGGACAGGCCTAGGGACCCAGTACTTC. J is TRBJ2-5 and V is TRBV25-1, with 8 positions matching TRBD1. Germline trimming cut 1 base from V and 7 bases from J; bases unmatched to any gene: 14. The CDR3 is 17 amino acids. Germline assignment: CDR1 MGHDK and CDR2 SYGVNS. The full variable domain, completed using reference TRBV25-1 and TRBJ2-5, is EADIYQTPRYLVIGTGKKITLECSQTMGHDKMYWYQQDPGMELHLIHYSYGVNSTEKGDLSSESTVSRIRTEHFPLTLESARPSHTSQYLCASSESRPGTGLGTQYFGPGTRLLVL.

This sequence joins TRBV28 and TRBJ2-7, with 8 positions matching TRBD1. The germline CDR1 and CDR2 sequences are MDHEN and SYDVKM. The CDR3 consists of 15 residues. J lost 2 bases, V lost 5 bases, and 8 bases had no gene match. DNA for the CDR3: TGTGCCAGCAGTCCCCCGGGACAGGTAACCTACGAGCAGTACTTC. It yields the protein CASSPPGQVTYEQYF.

This chain uses TRBV2 with TRBJ1-5; D gene uncertain. CDR3 length: 13 amino acids. Germline V gene data show CDR1 as SNHLY and CDR2 as FYNNEI. V was clipped by 5 bases and J by 0 bases, with 5 bases between them. CDR3 DNA: TGTGCCAGCAGTTTATTTAGCAATCAGCCCCAGCATTTT. This translates into CASSLFSNQPQHF. Together with reference TRBV2 and TRBJ1-5, the CDR3 gives the full variable domain: EPEVTQTPSHQVTQMGQEVILRCVPISNHLYFYWYRQILGQKVEFLVSFYNNEISEKSEIFDDQFSVERPDGSNFTLKIRSTKLEDSAMYFCASSLFSNQPQHFGDGTRLSIL.

This rearrangement joins TRBV6-5 to TRBJ1-1, with D possibly being TRBD1 (5 bases). Trimming removed 6 bases from V and 2 bases from J, with 13 bases in between. Germline V gene lookup returns CDR1 MNHEY and CDR2 SVGAGI. The CDR3 sequence is 14 residues long. The CDR3 DNA reads as TGTGCCAGCAGCCGGGGGGAACGAAACACTGAAGCTTTCTTT. Its translation is CASSRGERNTEAFF.

The rearrangement uses TRBV9 and TRBJ2-5; 8 bases are a match to TRBD2. This CDR3 comprises 15 residues. Per germline, CDR1 SGDLS and CDR2 YYNGEE. J was trimmed by 1 base and V by 0 bases; bases with no gene match: 2. The CDR3 bases are TGTGCCAGCAGCGTAGCGGGGGGGCCCCAAGAGACCCAGTACTTC. It yields the protein CASSVAGGPQETQYF.

This clone was seen just once. The chain is built from TRBV7-6 and TRBJ1-1; perhaps TRBD1 as D (5 bases). The V and J ends lost 3 bases and 1 base respectively, with 12 bases between them. Germline V gene sequence: CDR1 SGHVS, CDR2 FNYEAQ. The CDR3 has 15 residues. The CDR3 DNA sequence: TGTGCCAGCAGCTTGAACGGGGGGACGAACACTGAAGCTTTCTTT. This gives the protein CASSLNGGTNTEAFF.

V usage is TRBV6-4 and J usage is TRBJ2-4, with a possible D match to TRBD2 (6 bases). The CDR3 extends over 13 amino acids. Germline lookup yields CDR1 MRHNA and CDR2 SNTAGT. V lost 5 bases and J lost 8, with 13 bases in between. CDR3 sequence: CASSKYGGDIQYF. CDR3 DNA: TGTGCCAGCAGTAAGTACGGCGGGGACATTCAGTACTTC.

The chain couples TRBV15 to TRBJ1-2, with D possibly being TRBD1 (6 bases). Trimming removed 0 bases at V and 6 bases at J, with 8 bases between. This CDR3 has 13 amino acids. Germline V lookup: CDR1 LNHNV, CDR2 YYDKDF (reference sequence). DNA of the CDR3: TGTGCCACCAGCAGAGATGGGACACATGGCTACACCTTC. Translation: CATSRDGTHGYTF.

The gene calls are TRBV6-5 and TRBJ1-1; 7 bases match TRBD1. The J segment lost 0 bases and the V segment lost 6 bases, leaving 4 bases of the junction unmatched. This CDR3 contains 14 residues. CDR1 and CDR2 (germline): MNHEY, SVGAGI. CDR3 loop: CASRLQGMNTEAFF. As DNA, the CDR3 is TGTGCCAGCAGGTTACAGGGGATGAACACTGAAGCTTTCTTT.

This sequence joins TRBV29-1 and TRBJ1-5; D ambiguous. The CDR3 length is 13 residues. V gave up 4 bases and J gave up 0 bases, with 7 bases separating them. CDR1 and CDR2 from the germline V gene are SQVTM and ANQGSEA. The CDR3 spells CSVGENSNQPQHF. As DNA, the CDR3 is TGCAGCGTTGGCGAGAATAGCAATCAGCCCCAGCATTTT.

J is TRBJ2-5 and V is TRBV6-1; weak D call: TRBD2 (7 bases). Trimming took off 2 bases at V and 2 bases at J, with 15 bases between the two ends. The CDR3 runs to 16 residues. From germline, CDR1 is MNHNS and CDR2 SASEGT. CDR3 nucleotide sequence: TGTGCCAGCAGTGAAAACCGGGGGGCCCATCAAGAGACCCAGTACTTC. It codes for CASSENRGAHQETQYF.

This rearrangement joins TRBV5-4 to TRBJ2-7, with D tentatively TRBD1 (5 bases). Per germline, CDR1 SGHNT and CDR2 YYREEE (reference sequence). V lost 0 bases and J 0 bases, leaving 13 bases between the germline ends. The CDR3 covers 16 residues. CDR3 region: CASSLGRQSGSYEQYF. CDR3 nucleotides: TGTGCCAGCAGCTTGGGACGACAGTCCGGCTCCTACGAGCAGTACTTC.

This clone was found a few times. The chain uses TRBV9 and TRBJ2-2; perhaps TRBD1 as D (6 bases). Germline values: CDR1 SGDLS, CDR2 YYNGEE. The CDR3 runs 15 residues. The V gene lost 4 bases and the J gene lost 6 bases, with 16 bases spanning the gap. The CDR3 spells CASSFRSGVPGELFF. The CDR3 DNA is TGTGCCAGCAGCTTTCGTTCAGGGGTCCCCGGGGAGCTGTTTTTT.

This clone was counted between two and nine times. The V call is TRBV20-1, the J call TRBJ2-1; tentatively, D is TRBD2 (7 bases). Trimming stripped 3 bases from V and 7 bases from J, with 19 bases between. This CDR3 has 15 amino acids. Germline V lookup: CDR1 DFQATT, CDR2 SNEGSKA (reference sequence). The DNA of the CDR3 is TGCAGTGCTAGTGTGGGGGGGCCCTTACGGAATGAGCAGTTCTTC. Residues: CSASVGGPLRNEQFF.

The chain combines TRBV19 with TRBJ1-1, with 10 bases lining up with TRBD1. The CDR3 covers 15 residues. Trimming at V came to 4 bases and at J to 6 bases, leaving 8 bases not matched to a gene. The V gene's germline CDR1 is LNHDA and CDR2 SQIVND (reference sequence). This CDR3 is CASSTLRDRGSEAFF. CDR3 sequence (DNA): TGTGCCAGTAGTACCCTCAGGGACAGGGGTTCTGAAGCTTTCTTT.

In regard to this clone: The junction and the germline gene differ at one end; a read error may be behind it. The DNA for the CDR3 is TGTGCCACCAGCAGAGATTCCTATAGCTACACCTTC. Translating gives CATSRDSYSYTF. V usage is TRBV15 and J usage is TRBJ1-2, with D uncertain. The CDR3 loop spans 12 amino acids. Germline loops: CDR1 LNHNV, CDR2 YYDKDF (reference sequence). Supplemented by reference TRBV15 and TRBJ1-2, the full variable domain reads DAMVIQNPRYQVTQFGKPVTLSCSQTLNHNVMYWYQQKSSQAPKLLFHYYDKDFNNEADTPDNFQSRRPNTSFCFLDIRSPGLGDTAMYLCATSRDSYSYTFGSGTRLTVV.

A single count supports this clone. V is TRBV7-2 and J is TRBJ1-3; no clear D gene. This CDR3 comprises 16 residues. Trimming shortened V by 5 bases and J by 0 bases, and 14 bases separated the two germline ends. Germline values: CDR1 SGHTA, CDR2 FQGNSA. CDR3 sequence (DNA): TGTGCCAGCAGCCATCCCTCGGGGTTCTCTGGAAACACCATATATTTT. It yields the protein CASSHPSGFSGNTIYF.

The chain recombines TRBV9 with TRBJ1-6; D is possibly TRBD1 (6 bases). CDR1 and CDR2 from the germline V gene are SGDLS and YYNGEE. This CDR3 spans 13 amino acids. V was clipped by 4 bases and J by 15 bases, with 17 bases between them. CDR3 DNA: TGTGCCAGCAGCTCAGAAAGGGGGGGGCTCCTCCACTTT. As protein: CASSSERGGLLHF.

This chain joins TRBV3-1 (or the pseudogene TRBV3-2) and TRBJ1-2, with D tentatively TRBD1 (5 bases). Germline V gives CDR1 LGHDT, CDR2 YNNKEL (reference sequence). The CDR3 length is 13 residues. The V and J ends lost 4 bases and 5 bases respectively, with 11 bases between them. The CDR3 nucleotides read TGTGCCAGCAGCCCCGGTAGGGGATATGGCTACACCTTC. It translates to CASSPGRGYGYTF.

J is TRBJ1-1 and V is TRBV9; 9 bases fit TRBD1. The germline V gene encodes CDR1 SGDLS and CDR2 YYNGEE. V trimming: 4 bases; J trimming: 4 bases; junction bases outside the gene matches: 14. This CDR3 contains 17 residues. The CDR3 protein is CASSTDRGKTKGTEAFF. Here the CDR3 DNA reads TGTGCCAGCAGCACTGACAGGGGGAAAACAAAGGGCACTGAAGCTTTCTTT.

The gene calls are TRBV10-3 and TRBJ1-1; D possibly corresponds to TRBD1 (6 bases). This CDR3 region has 14 residues. Trimming removed 11 bases from V and 1 base from J, with 17 bases in between. From germline, CDR1 is ENHRY and CDR2 SYGVKD. The CDR3 protein is CAVNRESENTEAFF. For the CDR3, the DNA is TGTGCCGTCAACAGGGAGTCTGAGAACACTGAAGCTTTCTTT.

The chain couples TRBV6-5 to TRBJ2-5; D might be TRBD2 (6 bases). Looked up from germline, CDR1 is MNHEY and CDR2 is SVGAGI. V was shortened by 8 bases and J by 0 bases, with 13 bases between the two germline ends. There are 14 residues in the CDR3. The CDR3 is CASGGTRYQETQYF. The CDR3 nucleotides read TGTGCCAGCGGGGGGACCCGGTACCAAGAGACCCAGTACTTC.

The chain employs TRBV28 and TRBJ1-4; possibly TRBD1 for D (6 bases). CDR3 size: 16 residues. V lost 6 bases and J 1 base, leaving 15 bases between the germline ends. The germline V gene encodes CDR1 MDHEN and CDR2 SYDVKM. The CDR3 nucleotides read TGTGCCAGCAGGGAAACAGGGATGGTAACTAATGAAAAACTGTTTTTT. As protein: CASRETGMVTNEKLFF.

In its sample, this clone was seen once. The chain carries TRBV14 and TRBJ1-2, with D perhaps TRBD1 (6 bases). Per the germline V gene, CDR1 is SGHDN and CDR2 is FVKESK. The CDR3 runs to 15 residues. V shed 0 bases and J shed 4 bases, with 12 bases lying between them. CDR3: CASSQDWARGYGYTF. DNA of the CDR3: TGTGCCAGCAGCCAAGATTGGGCCAGGGGCTATGGCTACACCTTC.